A single sample is the source of the 27 T cell receptor beta chains below, sequenced in a study of OX40 agonist ivuxolimab in advanced cancers. Assay: immunoSEQ multiplex PCR; the TCRdb copy retains only in-frame clones and omits some. The sample has 80,000 to 100,000 clones, 93% seen once. Sequenced here: CD4+ or CD8+ T cells sorted from blood, sampled in a trial of the OX40 agonist ivuxolimab. Source of these receptors: an adult with an advanced solid tumor such as melanoma, head and neck, liver or kidney cancer.

The CDR3 sequence is CASSASRGEYSNQPQHF. For the CDR3, the DNA is TGCGCCAGCAGCGCCAGTCGCGGGGAGTATAGCAATCAGCCCCAGCATTTT. The V call is TRBV4-1, the J call TRBJ1-5, with D unresolved. V gave up 5 bases and J gave up 0 bases, with 17 bases separating them. The CDR3 sequence is 17 residues long. The V gene's germline CDR1 is MGHRA and CDR2 YSYEKL.

CDR3 DNA sequence: TGTGCCAGCAGTGAACATGCAACAGGACAGTACGTC. Encoded protein: CASSEHATGQYV. The chain links TRBV6-1 to TRBJ2-7; possible D gene TRBD1, 5 bases. V was pared by 2 bases and J by 10 bases, with 12 bases between. Germline V gene lookup returns CDR1 MNHNS and CDR2 SASEGT. The CDR3 covers 12 residues.

V and J are TRBV2 and TRBJ1-5; the D gene is possibly TRBD1 (6 bases). The V gene lost 5 bases and the J gene lost 6 bases, with 14 bases spanning the gap. The germline V gene has CDR1 SNHLY and CDR2 FYNNEI. The CDR3 extends over 14 amino acids. The CDR3 nucleotides read TGTGCCAGCAGTTCTACAGGGTTTGGTCAGCCCCAGCATTTT. Translating it yields CASSSTGFGQPQHF.

The chain joins TRBV27 to TRBJ1-6; D call uncertain. CDR1 is MNHEY and CDR2 is SMNVEV in the germline V gene (reference sequence). CDR3 length equals 14 residues. V was clipped by 10 bases and J by 3 bases, with 13 bases between them. CDR3 region: CAKVSSLYNSPLHF. In DNA form, the CDR3 reads TGTGCCAAAGTCAGTTCCCTCTATAATTCACCCCTCCACTTT.

The chain recombines TRBV15 with TRBJ2-5, with 13 positions matching TRBD2. The V segment lost 1 base and the J segment 5 bases; nucleotides outside the gene matches: 4. Germline values: CDR1 LNHNV, CDR2 YYDKDF (reference sequence). The CDR3 extends over 16 amino acids. The CDR3 loop reads CATSRGTSGRVETQYF. The CDR3 DNA reads as TGTGCCACCAGCAGAGGGACTAGCGGGAGAGTTGAGACCCAGTACTTC.

This sequence joins TRBV12-5 and TRBJ2-1, with TRBD1 matching 8 bases. From germline, CDR1 is LGHNT and CDR2 FRNRAP. This CDR3 spans 13 amino acids. Trimming at V came to 6 bases and at J to 5 bases, leaving 3 bases not matched to a gene. Here the CDR3 DNA reads TGTGCTAGTGGCAGGACAGGGAACAATGAGCAGTTCTTC. Protein: CASGRTGNNEQFF.

The V gene is TRBV14, the J gene TRBJ2-3, with 13 bases aligning to TRBD2. CDR3 length: 19 residues. The V and J ends lost 4 bases and 2 bases, in that order; junction bases with no gene match: 12. Germline V CDR1 and CDR2: SGHDN, FVKESK. The CDR3 bases are TGTGCCAGCAGCCCCGGGACTAGCGGGACTGGGGGTTTCACAGATACGCAGTATTTT. This gives the protein CASSPGTSGTGGFTDTQYF.

V is TRBV6-1 and J is TRBJ2-5, with TRBD1 matching over 9 bases. J lost 3 bases, V lost 6 bases, and 5 bases had no gene match. This CDR3 comprises 14 residues. Germline CDR1 is MNHNS and CDR2 is SASEGT. CDR3 sequence (DNA): TGTGCCAGCAGGGCAAGGACAGGGGAAGAGACCCAGTACTTC. It specifies CASRARTGEETQYF.

This clone was observed once. The CDR3 here is CASSAGTGGPGYTF. DNA for the CDR3: TGTGCCAGCAGCGCGGGGACAGGGGGACCTGGCTACACCTTC. The chain is built from TRBV7-3 and TRBJ1-2; TRBD1 matches at 11 bases. CDR1 is SGHTA, CDR2 FQGTGA, per germline. The ends lost 5 bases at V and 7 bases at J; junction bases unmatched: 6. The CDR3 is made up of 14 amino acids.

The V gene is TRBV7-9, the J gene TRBJ1-2; 7 bases line up with TRBD1. This CDR3 region has 17 residues. Germline V gene lookup returns CDR1 SEHNR and CDR2 FQNEAQ (reference sequence). J lost 1 base, V lost 6 bases, and 14 bases had no gene match. The CDR3 here is CASSRRGQQNLNYGYTF. The CDR3 DNA sequence: TGTGCCAGCAGTCGAAGGGGACAGCAGAACCTTAACTATGGCTACACCTTC.

This clone was observed a handful of times. This chain connects TRBV7-9 to TRBJ1-5, with TRBD1 as a possible D gene (5 bases). Germline V gene sequence: CDR1 SEHNR, CDR2 FQNEAQ (reference sequence). V was shortened by 1 base and J by 4 bases, with 11 bases between the two germline ends. The CDR3 has 15 residues. As DNA, the CDR3 is TGTGCCAGCAGCTTAGAATCGGGGACTAATCAGCCCCAGCATTTT. It yields the protein CASSLESGTNQPQHF.

This sequence joins TRBV19 and TRBJ2-1; TRBD2 aligns across 7 bases. The CDR3 runs to 14 residues. With 8 bases clipped from V and 6 bases from J, the junction kept 10 bases outside the gene matches. Germline CDR1 and CDR2: LNHDA and SQIVND (reference sequence). CDR3 in DNA: TGTGCCAGTGCCCCTATGGGGACTACCAATGAGCAGTTCTTC. It encodes CASAPMGTTNEQFF.

The chain links TRBV6-6 to TRBJ2-2; 11 bases are a match to TRBD1. The CDR3 is 16 amino acids. Losses at the gene ends were 5 bases for V and 6 bases for J; bases not matched to a gene: 8. Germline values: CDR1 MNHNY, CDR2 SVGAGI (reference sequence). CDR3 sequence reads: CASSTTGQGASGELFF. CDR3 DNA sequence: TGTGCCAGCAGTACCACCGGACAGGGGGCCTCCGGGGAGCTGTTTTTT.

The chain links TRBV28 to TRBJ2-4; perhaps TRBD2 as D (6 bases). CDR1 and CDR2 from the germline V gene are MDHEN and SYDVKM. Trimming left V 8 bases short and J 1 base short, with 12 bases between. The CDR3 extends over 14 amino acids. CDR3 coding DNA: TGTGCCAGCGGGGAGGATCAGGCCAAAAACATTCAGTACTTC. Its translation is CASGEDQAKNIQYF.

The V call is TRBV10-3, the J call TRBJ1-1, with a possible D match to TRBD1 (5 bases). This CDR3 has 13 amino acids. V lost 7 bases and J lost 1, with 10 bases in between. The germline V gene has CDR1 ENHRY and CDR2 SYGVKD. CDR3 sequence: CAITRGSNTEAFF. In nucleotides, the CDR3 is TGTGCCATCACGAGGGGATCGAACACTGAAGCTTTCTTT.

The chain joins TRBV5-1 to TRBJ2-1, with 8 nucleotides matching TRBD2. Germline values: CDR1 SGHRS, CDR2 YFSETQ. The CDR3 contains 16 residues. The V segment lost 3 bases and the J segment 9 bases; nucleotides outside the gene matches: 14. The CDR3 loop reads CASSSLGLAGSPEQFF. The CDR3 nucleotides are TGCGCCAGCAGCTCGCTCGGACTAGCAGGAAGTCCTGAGCAGTTCTTC.

The chain employs TRBV28 and TRBJ2-7, with D possibly TRBD2 on 5 matching bases. There are 12 residues in the CDR3. The germline CDR1 and CDR2 sequences are MDHEN and SYDVKM. Trimming took off 2 bases at V and 4 bases at J, with 6 bases between the two ends. The CDR3 nucleotides are TGTGCCAGCAGTTTACGGGATTACGAGCAGTACTTC. Translating gives CASSLRDYEQYF. Full variable domain (outside the CDR3, taken from reference TRBV28 and TRBJ2-7): DVKVTQSSRYLVKRTGEKVFLECVQDMDHENMFWYRQDPGLGLRLIYFSYDVKMKEKGDIPEGYSVSREKKERFSLILESASTNQTSMYLCASSLRDYEQYFGPGTRLTVT.

The chain uses TRBV6-6 and TRBJ1-3; no clear D. V was trimmed by 5 bases and J by 4 bases, leaving 9 bases between them. Germline loops: CDR1 MNHNY, CDR2 SVGAGI (reference sequence). The CDR3 runs 13 residues. As DNA, the CDR3 is TGTGCCAGCAGTACGGATTGGGGAAACACCATATATTTT. Amino acids: CASSTDWGNTIYF.

The J gene is TRBJ1-1, the V gene TRBV30; TRBD1 agrees at 7 bases. The CDR3 contains 14 residues. The V gene end was trimmed by 0 bases and the J gene end by 0 bases; junction bases not matched to a gene: 1. Germline values: CDR1 GTSNPN, CDR2 SVGIG (reference sequence). The CDR3 sequence: CAWSVQGLNTEAFF. The CDR3, as DNA: TGTGCCTGGAGTGTACAGGGGTTGAACACTGAAGCTTTCTTT.

The chain uses TRBV5-1 and TRBJ1-2; D call uncertain. V lost 0 bases to trimming and J lost 2 bases, with 8 bases between them. CDR3 length equals 14 residues. CDR1 and CDR2 (germline): SGHRS, YFSETQ. For the CDR3, the DNA is TGCGCCAGCAGCTTGGAGGCGGTCAACTATGGCTACACCTTC. It translates to CASSLEAVNYGYTF.

With regard to this clone: This CDR3 is also generated by other DNA sequences in the sample. The chain links TRBV11-2 to TRBJ1-5; the D is unclear. V lost 0 bases to trimming and J lost 7 bases, with 7 bases between them. The CDR3 extends over 13 amino acids. Germline CDR1 reads SGHAT; CDR2 reads FQNNGV. The DNA of the CDR3 is TGTGCCAGCAGCTTAGACGGTGTCCAGCCCCAGCATTTT. Amino acid sequence: CASSLDGVQPQHF. The full variable domain, with the rest looked up from reference TRBV11-2 and TRBJ1-5, is EAGVAQSPRYKIIEKRQSVAFWCNPISGHATLYWYQQILGQGPKLLIQFQNNGVVDDSQLPKDRFSAERLKGVDSTLKIQPAKLEDSAVYLCASSLDGVQPQHFGDGTRLSIL.

This clone appeared once. V gene TRBV6-5 combines with J gene TRBJ1-3; D not certain. Germline loops: CDR1 MNHEY, CDR2 SVGAGI. With 6 bases removed from V and 0 bases from J, the gap between germline ends came to 9 bases. The length of the CDR3 is 14 residues. For the CDR3, the DNA is TGTGCCAGCAGGGGATTATTCTCTGGAAACACCATATATTTT. Its translation: CASRGLFSGNTIYF.

This chain connects TRBV7-3 to TRBJ2-1; 13 nucleotides match TRBD2. CDR3 length equals 15 residues. Germline loops: CDR1 SGHTA, CDR2 FQGTGA. V lost 5 bases and J lost 4; bases outside the gene matches: 2. This CDR3 reads CASSRTSGGYNEQFF. The CDR3 DNA is TGTGCCAGCAGCCGGACTAGCGGGGGATACAATGAGCAGTTCTTC.

This chain uses TRBV4-2 with TRBJ1-1; D is uncertain. Germline V gives CDR1 LGHNA, CDR2 YNFKEQ. V lost 4 bases, J lost 4 bases, and 10 bases lay in between. The CDR3 runs 13 residues. Here the CDR3 DNA reads TGTGCCAGCAGCCTAAGTTTGGGCACTGAAGCTTTCTTT. Residues: CASSLSLGTEAFF.

The chain employs TRBV7-3 and TRBJ2-5; D is unclear. Germline V gene lookup returns CDR1 SGHTA and CDR2 FQGTGA. The CDR3 consists of 14 residues. Trimming shortened V by 1 base and J by 3 bases, and 9 bases separated the two germline ends. The CDR3 nucleotides read TGTGCCAGCAGCTTAAGAGGTGGCGAAGAGACCCAGTACTTC. Residues: CASSLRGGEETQYF. Together with reference TRBV7-3 and TRBJ2-5, the CDR3 gives the full variable domain: GAGVSQTPSNKVTEKGKYVELRCDPISGHTALYWYRQSLGQGPEFLIYFQGTGAADDSGLPNDRFFAVRPEGSVSTLKIQRTERGDSAVYLCASSLRGGEETQYFGPGTRLLVL.

The J gene is TRBJ1-5, the V gene TRBV2, with 12 nucleotides matching TRBD1. The CDR3 is 13 residues long. CDR1 is SNHLY, CDR2 FYNNEI, per germline. Losses at the gene ends were 8 bases for V and 10 bases for J; bases not matched to a gene: 6. CDR3 sequence reads: CASSGTGGHPQHF. CDR3 nucleotides: TGTGCCAGCTCCGGGACAGGGGGCCACCCCCAGCATTTT.

The rearrangement uses TRBV6-1 and TRBJ1-5, with TRBD1 matching 9 bases. CDR1 and CDR2 (germline): MNHNS, SASEGT. Losses at the gene ends were 5 bases for V and 7 bases for J; bases not matched to a gene: 3. This CDR3 is built from 13 residues. This chain's CDR3 is CASSLDRGQPQHF. In DNA form, the CDR3 reads TGTGCCAGCAGTTTGGACAGGGGCCAGCCCCAGCATTTT.